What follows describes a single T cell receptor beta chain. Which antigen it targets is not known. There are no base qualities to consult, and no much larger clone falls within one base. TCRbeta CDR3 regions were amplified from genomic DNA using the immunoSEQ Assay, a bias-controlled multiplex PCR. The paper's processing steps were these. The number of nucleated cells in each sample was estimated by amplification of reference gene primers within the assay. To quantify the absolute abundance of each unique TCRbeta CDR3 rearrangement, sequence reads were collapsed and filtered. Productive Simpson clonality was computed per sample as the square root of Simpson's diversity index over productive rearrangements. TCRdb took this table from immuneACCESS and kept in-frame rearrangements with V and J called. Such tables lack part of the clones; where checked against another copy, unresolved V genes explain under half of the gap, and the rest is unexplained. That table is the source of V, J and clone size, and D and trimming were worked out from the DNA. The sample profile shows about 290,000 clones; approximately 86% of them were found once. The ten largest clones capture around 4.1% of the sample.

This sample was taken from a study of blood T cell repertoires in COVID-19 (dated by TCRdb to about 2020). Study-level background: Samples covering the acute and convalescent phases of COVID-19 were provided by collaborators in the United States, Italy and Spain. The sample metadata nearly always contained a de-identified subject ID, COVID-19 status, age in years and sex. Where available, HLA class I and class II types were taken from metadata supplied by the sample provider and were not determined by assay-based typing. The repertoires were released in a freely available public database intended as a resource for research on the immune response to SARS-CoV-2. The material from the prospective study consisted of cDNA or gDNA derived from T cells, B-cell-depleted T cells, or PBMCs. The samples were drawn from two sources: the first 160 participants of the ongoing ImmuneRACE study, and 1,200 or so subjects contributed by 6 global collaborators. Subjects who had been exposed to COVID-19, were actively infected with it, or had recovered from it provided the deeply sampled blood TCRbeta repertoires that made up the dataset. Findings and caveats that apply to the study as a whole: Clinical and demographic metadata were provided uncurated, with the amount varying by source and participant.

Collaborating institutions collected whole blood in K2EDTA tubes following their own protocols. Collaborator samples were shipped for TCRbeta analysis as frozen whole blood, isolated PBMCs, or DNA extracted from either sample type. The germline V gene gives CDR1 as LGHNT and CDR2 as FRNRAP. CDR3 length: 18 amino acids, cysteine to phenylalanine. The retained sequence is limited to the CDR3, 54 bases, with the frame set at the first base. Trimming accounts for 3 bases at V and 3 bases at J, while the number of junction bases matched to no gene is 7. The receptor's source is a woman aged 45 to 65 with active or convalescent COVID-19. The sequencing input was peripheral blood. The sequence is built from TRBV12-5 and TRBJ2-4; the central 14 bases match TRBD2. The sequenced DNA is TGTGCTAGTGGTTTAGGACTAGCGGGAGGAGGGGGCAAAAACATTCAGTACTTC. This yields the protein CASGLGLAGGGGKNIQYF.